The 21 T cell receptor beta chains below come from one sample, sequenced in a study of PD-1 blockade in classical Hodgkin lymphoma. Assay used: immunoSEQ multiplex PCR; TCRdb lists only in-frame clones, some missing. The sample shows some 13,000 clones, roughly 80% of them seen only once. Time point: cycle 4 day 1 (C4D1), after about 6 weeks of nivolumab. Every one of the patients relapsed after autologous stem cell transplantation (brentuximab vedotin exposure was variable). The material was peripheral blood mononuclear cells (PBMCs), obtained before the fourth cycle of nivolumab. These receptors all stem from a human donor with classical Hodgkin lymphoma.

The table lists this clone with a count of one. This chain connects TRBV9 to TRBJ2-5; TRBD2 agrees at 10 bases. Trimming removed 2 bases from V and 5 bases from J; junction bases left unmatched: 9. The germline gives CDR1 SGDLS, CDR2 YYNGEE. CDR3 size: 16 residues. The CDR3 is CASSVEAGGLGETQYF. CDR3 in DNA: TGTGCCAGCAGCGTGGAAGCGGGGGGGCTGGGGGAGACCCAGTACTTC.

The chain uses TRBV4-1 and TRBJ1-1; D is unresolved. The CDR3 has 13 amino acids. V dropped 10 bases and J dropped 3 bases, with 15 bases sitting between them. Germline CDR1 and CDR2: MGHRA and YSYEKL. CDR3: CATAVKADTEAFF. CDR3 nucleotides: TGCGCCACCGCCGTTAAAGCGGACACTGAAGCTTTCTTT.

The chain links TRBV7-3 to TRBJ2-7, with 7 nucleotides matching TRBD1. This CDR3 is built from 13 residues. Germline CDR1 SGHTA, CDR2 FQGTGA. Trimming removed 5 bases from V and 4 bases from J; junction bases left unmatched: 5. CDR3 in amino acids: CASSALQGYEQYF. CDR3 sequence (DNA): TGTGCCAGCAGCGCCCTACAGGGGTACGAGCAGTACTTC.

CDR3 amino acids: CASWDVRQPQHF. DNA for the CDR3: TGTGCCAGCTGGGACGTTCGACAGCCCCAGCATTTT. V and J are TRBV28 and TRBJ1-5, with D tentatively TRBD1 (5 bases). There are 12 residues in the CDR3. Germline CDR1 and CDR2: MDHEN and SYDVKM. V was pared by 8 bases and J by 7 bases, with 12 bases between.

This clone has a handful of counts. This chain uses TRBV5-4 with TRBJ1-1, with a tentative D call TRBD1 (6 bases). V dropped 0 bases and J dropped 3 bases, with 18 bases sitting between them. The CDR3 length is 17 residues. Germline V lookup: CDR1 SGHNT, CDR2 YYREEE (reference sequence). The CDR3 nucleotides are TGTGCCAGCAGCTTGGGCCGCATGGGGGGCAAGGACACTGAAGCTTTCTTT. It specifies CASSLGRMGGKDTEAFF.

J is TRBJ2-5 and V is TRBV5-6; tentative D call: TRBD1 (5 bases). The germline V gene has CDR1 SGHDT and CDR2 YYEEEE. CDR3 length: 14 amino acids. V lost 2 bases and J 2 bases, leaving 10 bases between the germline ends. This CDR3 reads CASSFRQGQETQYF. The CDR3, as DNA: TGTGCCAGCAGCTTTAGGCAGGGACAAGAGACCCAGTACTTC.

This clone was picked up one time. The chain joins TRBV6-1 to TRBJ1-3; no firm D call. CDR1 and CDR2 (germline): MNHNS, SASEGT. This CDR3 has 13 amino acids. V was trimmed by 7 bases and J by 0 bases, leaving 7 bases between them. The chain's CDR3 is CASMAGSGNTIYF. The CDR3 nucleotides are TGTGCCAGCATGGCGGGCTCTGGAAACACCATATATTTT.

By sample fraction, this clone is medium-sized. This sequence joins TRBV4-3 and TRBJ2-1; D is unclear. The CDR3 runs to 16 residues. Germline V gene sequence: CDR1 LGHNA, CDR2 YSLEER. With 0 bases removed from V and 0 bases from J, the gap between germline ends came to 9 bases. The CDR3 protein is CASSQEGSSSYNEQFF. Here the CDR3 DNA reads TGCGCCAGCAGCCAAGAAGGCTCGAGCTCCTACAATGAGCAGTTCTTC.

CDR3 in amino acids: CASSTHRGETQYF. The DNA of the CDR3 is TGTGCCAGTAGTACCCACAGGGGAGAGACCCAGTACTTC. The genes are TRBV19 and TRBJ2-5, with TRBD1 matching 7 bases. V lost 4 bases to trimming and J lost 4 bases; unmatched junction nucleotides: 3. The CDR3 runs to 13 residues. CDR1 is LNHDA and CDR2 is SQIVND in the germline V gene (reference sequence).

The chain recombines TRBV2 with TRBJ2-7, with D hard to call. CDR3 size: 14 residues. The germline V gene has CDR1 SNHLY and CDR2 FYNNEI. The V end lost 5 bases, the J end lost 0 bases, and 11 bases lay between the germline ends. This CDR3 is CASSSTEFSYEQYF. The CDR3 nucleotides are TGTGCCAGCAGTAGTACAGAATTCTCCTACGAGCAGTACTTC.

J is TRBJ2-2 and V is TRBV2; a weak D match, TRBD2 (7 bases). This CDR3 comprises 16 residues. The germline V gene has CDR1 SNHLY and CDR2 FYNNEI. V was shortened by 7 bases and J by 0 bases, with 15 bases between the two germline ends. DNA for the CDR3: TGTGCCAGCACTCAGTTCGGGGGGCCGAACACCGGGGAGCTGTTTTTT. Translated, it gives CASTQFGGPNTGELFF.

This clone was detected a few times. The chain joins TRBV11-2 to TRBJ2-1; D gene uncertain. The V end lost 4 bases, the J end lost 2 bases, and 9 bases lay between the germline ends. This CDR3 is 14 amino acids long. CDR1 and CDR2 (germline): SGHAT, FQNNGV. DNA for the CDR3: TGTGCCAGCAGCTGGTCGCCGGCCTACAATGAGCAGTTCTTC. Its translation: CASSWSPAYNEQFF.

The gene calls are TRBV11-3 and TRBJ2-2; 11 bases fit TRBD1. Losses at the gene ends were 2 bases for V and 3 bases for J; bases not matched to a gene: 2. In germline, CDR1 is SGHNT, CDR2 YENEEA. CDR3 length equals 16 residues. CDR3 region: CASSLWGQGDTGELFF. The CDR3 bases are TGTGCCAGCAGCTTATGGGGACAGGGGGACACCGGGGAGCTGTTTTTT.

This chain links TRBV28 with TRBJ2-7, with 7 bases identical to TRBD1. Germline values: CDR1 MDHEN, CDR2 SYDVKM. The CDR3 has 14 amino acids. Unmatched junction bases numbered 4, after V lost 4 bases and J lost 1 base. As DNA, the CDR3 is TGTGCCAGCAGTTCGACAGGGAAATCCTACGAGCAGTACTTC. This encodes CASSSTGKSYEQYF.

This clone was found a few times. The CDR3 DNA follows: TGTGCCAGCAAGATAGGGCAGACTAGCAATCAGCCCCAGCATTTT. As protein: CASKIGQTSNQPQHF. V is TRBV7-8 and J is TRBJ1-5; D is unresolved. Germline V gives CDR1 SGHVS, CDR2 FQNEAQ. This CDR3 region has 15 residues. Trimming cost V 7 bases and J 0 bases, with 13 bases left between them.

This chain uses TRBV4-3 with TRBJ2-7; TRBD2 is a possible D gene (7 bases). Germline lookup yields CDR1 LGHNA and CDR2 YSLEER. V was shortened by 6 bases and J by 1 base, with 10 bases between the two germline ends. The CDR3 has 13 amino acids. The DNA of the CDR3 is TGCGCCAGCAGGGAGGGGGGGTCCTACGAGCAGTACTTC. It encodes CASREGGSYEQYF.

The rearrangement uses TRBV15 and TRBJ2-3, with 8 bases identical to TRBD2. Germline CDR1 and CDR2: LNHNV and YYDKDF (reference sequence). CDR3 length: 15 residues. V lost 4 bases to trimming and J lost 4 bases; unmatched junction nucleotides: 7. Here the CDR3 reads CATSTSGGAPDTQYF. Written as DNA, the CDR3 is TGTGCCACCAGCACCTCGGGGGGGGCCCCAGATACGCAGTATTTT.

The V gene is TRBV7-8, the J gene TRBJ1-1; possible D gene TRBD1, 5 bases. CDR3 length: 14 residues. The V gene's germline CDR1 is SGHVS and CDR2 FQNEAQ. The germline V and J ends were trimmed by 4 bases and 6 bases, with 15 bases remaining between them. The CDR3 DNA reads as TGTGCCAGCAGCTCACCCAAGAGGGGCCCTGAAGCTTTCTTT. This encodes CASSSPKRGPEAFF.

This clone was seen only once. The CDR3 sequence is CASSSDRQYEQYF. CDR3 coding DNA: TGTGCCAGCAGCTCCGATAGGCAGTACGAGCAGTACTTC. The V call is TRBV7-2, the J call TRBJ2-7; D uncertain. V was cut by 4 bases and J by 4 bases, with 11 bases left in between. The CDR3 is made up of 13 amino acids. Germline V gene sequence: CDR1 SGHTA, CDR2 FQGNSA.

This chain links TRBV4-1 with TRBJ1-4; 9 bases match TRBD1. The ends lost 3 bases at V and 8 bases at J; junction bases unmatched: 13. The CDR3 has 17 residues. Per the germline V gene, CDR1 is MGHRA and CDR2 is YSYEKL. CDR3 bases: TGCGCCAGCAGCCAGCGACTTCCGGGACAGGGAGGGGAAAAACTGTTTTTT. Translating gives CASSQRLPGQGGEKLFF.

The chain carries TRBV2 and TRBJ2-1; TRBD2 agrees at 8 bases. The CDR3 consists of 15 residues. Trimming cost V 6 bases and J 1 base; bases outside gene matches: 5. CDR1 and CDR2 from the germline V gene are SNHLY and FYNNEI. The CDR3 coding sequence is TGTGCCAGCAGCCCAAGCGGGGGATCCTACAATGAGCAGTTCTTC. Its protein is CASSPSGGSYNEQFF.